Listed below are T cell receptor beta chains from one sample, sequenced in a study of cytomegalovirus exposure and HLA in healthy donors. TCRdb's copy holds only in-frame clones and misses some; the assay was immunoSEQ multiplex PCR. Across about 99,000 clones, the top ten clones capture about 3.5% of the sample. The sequencing sample was made of PBMCs. All receptors come from a man aged 35 to 55 in good health and CMV-seronegative. Both conserved end residues are part of each CDR3.

j_call	v_call	cdr3_aa
TRBJ2-5	TRBV7-2	CASRGGATYQETQYF
TRBJ2-5	TRBV6-1	CASSVQGAWETQYF
TRBJ2-7	TRBV18	CASSYRGLSSYEQYF
TRBJ1-1	TRBV5-4	CASSLNRGAQDEAFF
TRBJ1-1	TRBV6-1	CASYKPGSEAFF
TRBJ1-2	TRBV14	CASSQFTDRPDYGYTF
TRBJ1-4	TRBV27	CASSLFRATNEKLFF
TRBJ1-4	TRBV19	CAIGQGASSEKLFF
TRBJ2-1	TRBV6-5	CASTHLASAAGEQFF
TRBJ1-3	TRBV5-4	CASSLGQPGNTIYF
TRBJ1-2	TRBV18	CASSPPGSYGYTF
TRBJ2-5	TRBV4-3	CASSQVYGTTAQETQYF
TRBJ2-3	TRBV2	CASSDVSGSSLGTDTQYF
TRBJ2-5	TRBV4-1	CASSQGTLTQETQYF
TRBJ2-1	TRBV27	CASSWTLSSYNEQFF
TRBJ1-1	TRBV18	CASRPGTGGMNTEAFF
TRBJ1-2	TRBV9	CASSAVAWGDDPLGYTF
TRBJ2-7	TRBV7-2	CASRTSGTGASEQYF
TRBJ2-1	TRBV5-1	CASSLAERSEQFF
TRBJ1-1	TRBV9	CASSSRQGVMNTEAFF
TRBJ1-4	TRBV7-2	CASSFDRGRKEKLFF
TRBJ1-4	TRBV11-2	CASSTDRGWEKLFF
TRBJ2-1	TRBV14	CASSQDRSGTSGITGNEQFF
TRBJ2-5	TRBV7-9	CASSFTGETQYF
TRBJ2-3	TRBV5-1	CASSLPRTSGNADTQYF
TRBJ1-5	TRBV6-1	CASSYSGQPQHF
TRBJ2-7	TRBV5-1	CASRWTSGFSYEQYF
TRBJ2-3	TRBV5-1	CASSPLAGGPGGTQYF
TRBJ2-1	TRBV6-6	CASSYLSYEQFF
TRBJ2-5	TRBV6-5	CASSYRLAGTGEQYF
TRBJ2-2	TRBV19	CASSRPPDRFVGELFF
TRBJ2-1	TRBV4-2	CASSPRQGGDNEQFF
TRBJ2-5	TRBV6-1	CASNEGNWQETQYF
TRBJ2-1	TRBV7-9	CASSNPQGGSYNEQFF
TRBJ1-1	TRBV19	CASSIDPSQGTNTEAFF
TRBJ2-3	TRBV6-1	CASSEGSGRPNTQYF
TRBJ1-1	TRBV5-1	CASSLTPGGTEAFF
TRBJ1-1	TRBV6-1	CASSGGQGWNTEAFF
TRBJ2-1	TRBV9	CASSVPADNEQFF
TRBJ2-6	TRBV7-2	CASSLGQGANVLTF